This paragraph reports one T cell receptor (beta chain). The data are from a study of CD8 T cells in Susac syndrome. The V and J ends lost 5 bases and 5 bases respectively, with 9 bases between them. This CDR3 is built from 12 residues. The germline gives CDR1 PRHDT, CDR2 FYEKMQ (reference sequence). With random hexamers, roughly 0.45 to 1 ug RNA was reverse transcribed. Coverage of TCR beta CDR3 amplification by immunoSEQ multiplex PCR extended to 54 Vbeta and 13 Jbeta. TCRdb itself ran the immunoSEQ multiplex PCR reads through MiXCR, one entry per CDR3 protein. The sample has about 280,000 distinct CDR3 sequences, about 88% seen once.

The chain couples TRBV13 to TRBJ2-5; D call uncertain. Material for sequencing was CD8+ T cells from PBMCs. This clonotype originated in a human donor with multiple sclerosis. The CDR3 nucleotides read TGTGCCAGCAGCCCCCTTGAGGAGACCCAGTACTTC. Residues: CASSPLEETQYF.